This T cell receptor (beta chain) was found in a study of cytomegalovirus exposure and HLA in healthy donors. A multiplex PCR was run with 60 Vbeta primers and 13 Jbeta primers. Clones were read by immunoSEQ multiplex PCR, and TCRdb kept only the in-frame ones, dropping some. The profile covers fewer than 300,000 clones, with 80% to 90% appearing a single time and around 3.7% taken by the ten largest. Per germline, CDR1 SEHNR and CDR2 FQNEAQ (reference sequence). J was trimmed by 1 base and V by 5 bases; bases with no gene match: 9. This CDR3 region has 17 residues. Findings and caveats of the study: Some highly shared sequence variants likely arose as a pipeline artifact.

To note about this clone: What it recognizes is unknown.

This chain connects TRBV7-9 to TRBJ2-2, with 8 bases that match TRBD1. Sequences were obtained from PBMCs. The clonotype was recovered from a man aged 40-49 years in good health and CMV-seropositive. CDR3 amino acids: CASSGYRQGLNTGELFF. The CDR3, as DNA: TGTGCCAGCAGCGGTTACAGACAGGGGCTGAACACCGGGGAGCTGTTTTTT.